The clone carrying this T cell receptor beta chain was counted at least ten times. What it binds is unknown. The sample contains more than one DNA sequence encoding this CDR3. Reverse transcribing all isolated RNA meant expressed TCRB transcripts were sequenced. Produced via immunoSEQ multiplex PCR; TCRdb's table is partial and in-frame only. The data show some 360,000 clones, about 10% seen once. This sample stems from a study of beta chain features in type 1 diabetes. Study conclusions and caveats: Any PCR bias toward short templates would affect both groups alike. Moderate but significant shortening of TCRB CDR3s was recorded in all four CD4+ subsets from Type 1 diabetes patients.

CDR1 is MNHEY, CDR2 SMNVEV, per germline (reference sequence). The CDR3 totals 13 residues. With 0 bases removed from V and 4 bases from J, the gap between germline ends came to 4 bases. The sequence derives from a man in his thirties or forties with type 1 diabetes. Sequences were obtained from central memory CD4+ T cells from blood. This chain links TRBV27 with TRBJ1-5; D remains unclear. CDR3 coding DNA: TGTGCCAGCAGTTTATCCGGGAATCAGCCCCAGCATTTT. It yields the protein CASSLSGNQPQHF.